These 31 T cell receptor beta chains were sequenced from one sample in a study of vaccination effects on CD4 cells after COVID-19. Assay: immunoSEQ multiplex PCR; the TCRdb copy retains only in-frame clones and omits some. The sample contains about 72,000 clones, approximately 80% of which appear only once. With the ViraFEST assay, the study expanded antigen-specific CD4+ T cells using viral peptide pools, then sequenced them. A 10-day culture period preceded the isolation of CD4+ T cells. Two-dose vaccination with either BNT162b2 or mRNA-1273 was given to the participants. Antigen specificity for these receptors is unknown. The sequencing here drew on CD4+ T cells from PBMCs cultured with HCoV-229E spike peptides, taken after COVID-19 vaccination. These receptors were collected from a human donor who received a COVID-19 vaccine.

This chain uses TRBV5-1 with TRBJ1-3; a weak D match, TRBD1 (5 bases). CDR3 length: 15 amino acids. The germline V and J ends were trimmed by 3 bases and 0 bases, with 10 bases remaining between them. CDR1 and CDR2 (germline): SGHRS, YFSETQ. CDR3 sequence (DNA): TGCGCCAGCAGCTGGGACTGGAGCTCTGGAAACACCATATATTTT. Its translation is CASSWDWSSGNTIYF.

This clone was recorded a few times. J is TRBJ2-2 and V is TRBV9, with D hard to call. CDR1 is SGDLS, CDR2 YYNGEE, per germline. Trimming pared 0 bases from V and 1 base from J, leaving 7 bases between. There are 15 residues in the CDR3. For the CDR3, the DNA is TGTGCCAGCAGCGTAGGGACGCTGAACACCGGGGAGCTGTTTTTT. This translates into CASSVGTLNTGELFF.

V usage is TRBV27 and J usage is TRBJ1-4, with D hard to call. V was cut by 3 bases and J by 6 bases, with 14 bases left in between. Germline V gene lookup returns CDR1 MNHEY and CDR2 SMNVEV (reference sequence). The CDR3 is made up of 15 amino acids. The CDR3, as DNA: TGTGCCAGCAGTTTCGGCGCGGTCCGGCATGAAAAACTGTTTTTT. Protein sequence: CASSFGAVRHEKLFF.

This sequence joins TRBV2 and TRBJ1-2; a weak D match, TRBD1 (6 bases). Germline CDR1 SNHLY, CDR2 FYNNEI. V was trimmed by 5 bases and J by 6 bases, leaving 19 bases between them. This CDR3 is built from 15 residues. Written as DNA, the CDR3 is TGTGCCAGCAGTCGCATTCCGGGAGGGGGTGATGGCTACACCTTC. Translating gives CASSRIPGGGDGYTF.

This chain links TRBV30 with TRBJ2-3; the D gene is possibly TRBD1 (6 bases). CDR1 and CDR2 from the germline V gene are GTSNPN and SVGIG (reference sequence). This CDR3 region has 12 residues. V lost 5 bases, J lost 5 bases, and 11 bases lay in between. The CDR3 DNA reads TGTGCCTGGGGTCCGGGACAAGATACGCAGTATTTT. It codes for CAWGPGQDTQYF.

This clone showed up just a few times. The CDR3 nucleotides are TGTGCCAGCGGCGGATCCACAGATACGCAGTATTTT. Residues: CASGGSTDTQYF. The chain recombines TRBV12-3 or TRBV12-4 with TRBJ2-3; D not certain. The CDR3 is 12 residues long. The V end was cut by 8 bases, the J end by 2 bases, with 8 bases between.

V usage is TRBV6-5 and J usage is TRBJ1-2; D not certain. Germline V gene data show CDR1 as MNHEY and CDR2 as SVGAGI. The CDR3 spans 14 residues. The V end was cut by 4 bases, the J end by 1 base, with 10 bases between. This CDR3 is CASSSIQSNYGYTF. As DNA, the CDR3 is TGTGCCAGCAGTTCAATACAGAGTAACTATGGCTACACCTTC.

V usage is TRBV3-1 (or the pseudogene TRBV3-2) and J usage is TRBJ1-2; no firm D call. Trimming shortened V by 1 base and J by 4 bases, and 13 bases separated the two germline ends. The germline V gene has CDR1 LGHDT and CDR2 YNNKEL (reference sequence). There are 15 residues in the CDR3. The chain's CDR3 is CASSQAGRFLYGYTF. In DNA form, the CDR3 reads TGTGCCAGCAGCCAAGCGGGAAGATTTCTCTATGGCTACACCTTC.

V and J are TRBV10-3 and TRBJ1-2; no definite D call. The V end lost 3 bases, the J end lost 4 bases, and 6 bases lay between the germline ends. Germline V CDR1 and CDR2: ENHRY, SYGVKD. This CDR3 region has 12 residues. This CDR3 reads CAISDTRYGYTF. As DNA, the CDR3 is TGTGCCATCAGTGACACCCGCTATGGCTACACCTTC.

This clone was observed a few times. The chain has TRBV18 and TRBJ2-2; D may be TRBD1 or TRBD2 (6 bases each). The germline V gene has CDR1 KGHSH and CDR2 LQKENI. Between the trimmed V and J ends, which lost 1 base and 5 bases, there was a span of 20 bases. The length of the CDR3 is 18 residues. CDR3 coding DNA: TGTGCCAGCTCACCACGGGTCGATCGGGGGCTTCATACCGGGGAGCTGTTTTTT. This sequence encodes CASSPRVDRGLHTGELFF.

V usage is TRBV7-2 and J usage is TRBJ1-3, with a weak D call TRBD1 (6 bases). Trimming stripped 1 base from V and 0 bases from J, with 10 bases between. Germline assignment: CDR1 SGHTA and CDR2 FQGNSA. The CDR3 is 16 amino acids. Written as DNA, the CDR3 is TGTGCCAGCAGCTTAGTGGGAGGGGGCTCTGGAAACACCATATATTTT. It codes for CASSLVGGGSGNTIYF.

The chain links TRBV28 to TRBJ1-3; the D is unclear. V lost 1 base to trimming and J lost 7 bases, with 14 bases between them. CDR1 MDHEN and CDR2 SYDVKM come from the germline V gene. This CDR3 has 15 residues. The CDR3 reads CASSLFGRSTNTIYF. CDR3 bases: TGTGCCAGCAGTTTATTTGGGAGATCGACGAACACCATATATTTT. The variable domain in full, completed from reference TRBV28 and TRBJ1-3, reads DVKVTQSSRYLVKRTGEKVFLECVQDMDHENMFWYRQDPGLGLRLIYFSYDVKMKEKGDIPEGYSVSREKKERFSLILESASTNQTSMYLCASSLFGRSTNTIYFGEGSWLTVV.

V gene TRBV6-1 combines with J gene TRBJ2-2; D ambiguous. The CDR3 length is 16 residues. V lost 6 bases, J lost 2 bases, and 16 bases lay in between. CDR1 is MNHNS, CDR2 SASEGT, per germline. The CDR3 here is CASREKARVNTGELFF. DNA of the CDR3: TGTGCCAGCAGGGAAAAGGCTCGGGTTAACACCGGGGAGCTGTTTTTT.

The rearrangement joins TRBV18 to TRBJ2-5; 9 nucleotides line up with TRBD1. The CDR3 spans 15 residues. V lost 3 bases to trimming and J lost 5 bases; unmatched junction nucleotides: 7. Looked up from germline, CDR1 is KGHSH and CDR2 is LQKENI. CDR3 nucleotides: TGTGCCAGCTCACCTATGGACAGGGGCGTGGAGACCCAGTACTTC. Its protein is CASSPMDRGVETQYF.

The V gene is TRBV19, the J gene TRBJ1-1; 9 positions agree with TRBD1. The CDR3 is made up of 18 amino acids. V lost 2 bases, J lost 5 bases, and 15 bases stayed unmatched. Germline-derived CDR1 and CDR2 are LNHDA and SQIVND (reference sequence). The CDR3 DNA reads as TGTGCCAGTAGTATATCATGGTCGACAGGGGGAGCAGGGACTGAAGCTTTCTTT. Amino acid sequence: CASSISWSTGGAGTEAFF.

The CDR3 bases are TGTGCCAGCAGCTTAGGGACTAGCGGCCAAGAGACCCAGTACTTC. It codes for CASSLGTSGQETQYF. This sequence joins TRBV7-2 and TRBJ2-5; the match to TRBD2 covers 10 bases. CDR3 length: 15 residues. CDR1 is SGHTA and CDR2 is FQGNSA in the germline V gene. Losses at the gene ends were 1 base for V and 1 base for J; bases not matched to a gene: 0.

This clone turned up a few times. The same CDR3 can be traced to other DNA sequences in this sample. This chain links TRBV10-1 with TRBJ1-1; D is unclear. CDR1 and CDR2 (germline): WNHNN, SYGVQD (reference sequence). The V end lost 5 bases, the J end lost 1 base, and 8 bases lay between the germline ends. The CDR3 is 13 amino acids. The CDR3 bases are TGCGCCAGCAGTTTAGACGGGAACACTGAAGCTTTCTTT. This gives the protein CASSLDGNTEAFF.

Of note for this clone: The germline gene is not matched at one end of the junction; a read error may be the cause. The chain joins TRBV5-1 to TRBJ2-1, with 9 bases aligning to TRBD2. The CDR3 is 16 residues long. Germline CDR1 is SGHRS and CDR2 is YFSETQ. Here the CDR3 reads CASSLGTSPYIDEQFF. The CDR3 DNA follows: TGCGCCAGCAGTTTGGGGACTAGCCCCTACATCGATGAGCAGTTCTTC.

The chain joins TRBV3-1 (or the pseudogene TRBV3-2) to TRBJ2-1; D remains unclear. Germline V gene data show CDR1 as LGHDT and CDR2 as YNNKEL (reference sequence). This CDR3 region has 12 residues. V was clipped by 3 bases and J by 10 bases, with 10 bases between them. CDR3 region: CASSHKAGEQFF. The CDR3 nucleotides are TGTGCCAGCAGCCACAAAGCTGGCGAGCAGTTCTTC.

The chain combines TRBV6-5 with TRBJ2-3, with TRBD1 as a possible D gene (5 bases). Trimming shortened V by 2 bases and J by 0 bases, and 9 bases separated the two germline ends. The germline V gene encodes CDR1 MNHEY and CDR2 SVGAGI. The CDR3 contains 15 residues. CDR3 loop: CASSYRGTSTDTQYF. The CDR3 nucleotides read TGTGCCAGCAGTTACAGGGGAACAAGCACAGATACGCAGTATTTT.

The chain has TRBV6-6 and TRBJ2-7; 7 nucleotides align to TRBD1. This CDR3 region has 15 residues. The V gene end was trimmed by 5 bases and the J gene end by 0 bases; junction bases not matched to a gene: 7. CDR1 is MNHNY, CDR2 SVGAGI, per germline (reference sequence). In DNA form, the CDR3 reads TGTGCCAGCAGTAGGGACAGCACCAACTCCTACGAGCAGTACGTC. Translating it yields CASSRDSTNSYEQYV.

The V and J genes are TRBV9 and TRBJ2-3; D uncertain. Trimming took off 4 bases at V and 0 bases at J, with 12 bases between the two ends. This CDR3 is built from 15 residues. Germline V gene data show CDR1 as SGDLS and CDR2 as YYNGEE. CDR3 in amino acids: CASSPDGYSTDTQYF. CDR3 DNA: TGTGCCAGCAGCCCGGACGGGTATAGCACAGATACGCAGTATTTT.

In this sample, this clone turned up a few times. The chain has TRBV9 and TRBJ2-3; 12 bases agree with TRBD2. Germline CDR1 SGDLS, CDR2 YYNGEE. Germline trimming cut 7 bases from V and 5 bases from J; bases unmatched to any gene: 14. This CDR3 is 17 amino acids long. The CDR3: CASSIGASGGAGDTQYF. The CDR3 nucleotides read TGTGCCAGCTCGATTGGGGCTAGCGGGGGGGCCGGAGATACGCAGTATTTT.

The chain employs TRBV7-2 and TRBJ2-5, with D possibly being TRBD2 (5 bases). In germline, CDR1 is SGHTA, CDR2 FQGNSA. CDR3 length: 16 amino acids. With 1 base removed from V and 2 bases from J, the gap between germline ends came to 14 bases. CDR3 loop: CASSLVGLRGQETQYF. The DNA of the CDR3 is TGTGCCAGCAGCTTAGTAGGACTCCGGGGACAAGAGACCCAGTACTTC.

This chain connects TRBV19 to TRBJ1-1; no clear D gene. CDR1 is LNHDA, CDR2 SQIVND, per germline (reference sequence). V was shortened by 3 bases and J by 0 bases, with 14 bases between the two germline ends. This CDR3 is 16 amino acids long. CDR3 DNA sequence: TGTGCCAGTAGTATGTCCCCTTCTAGTATGAACACTGAAGCTTTCTTT. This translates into CASSMSPSSMNTEAFF.

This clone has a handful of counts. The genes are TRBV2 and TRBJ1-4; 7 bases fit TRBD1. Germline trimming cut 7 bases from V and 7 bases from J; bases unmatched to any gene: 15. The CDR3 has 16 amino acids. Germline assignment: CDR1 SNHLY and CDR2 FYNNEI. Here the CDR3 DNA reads TGTGCCAGCATGAGGGGGCCTAGTGGGACGATTGAAAAACTGTTTTTT. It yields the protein CASMRGPSGTIEKLFF.

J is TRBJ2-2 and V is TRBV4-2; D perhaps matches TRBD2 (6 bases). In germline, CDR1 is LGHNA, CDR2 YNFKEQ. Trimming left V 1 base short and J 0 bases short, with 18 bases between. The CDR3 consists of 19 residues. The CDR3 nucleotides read TGTGCCAGCAGCCAAGGGGCGGGGATAGTATTCGCGAACACCGGGGAGCTGTTTTTT. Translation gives CASSQGAGIVFANTGELFF.

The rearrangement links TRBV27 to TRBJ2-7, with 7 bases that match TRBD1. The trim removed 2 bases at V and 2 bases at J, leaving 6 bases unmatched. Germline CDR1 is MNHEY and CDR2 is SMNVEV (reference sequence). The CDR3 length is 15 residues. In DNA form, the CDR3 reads TGTGCCAGCAGTTTACGACAGGGCCTTCCCTACGAGCAGTACGTC. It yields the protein CASSLRQGLPYEQYV.

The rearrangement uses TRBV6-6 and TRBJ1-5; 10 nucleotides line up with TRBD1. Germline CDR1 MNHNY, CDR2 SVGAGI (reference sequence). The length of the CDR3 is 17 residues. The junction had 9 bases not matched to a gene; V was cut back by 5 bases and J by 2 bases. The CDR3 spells CASSLNRQGAGNQPQHF. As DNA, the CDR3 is TGTGCCAGCAGTCTGAATCGACAGGGGGCAGGCAATCAGCCCCAGCATTTT.

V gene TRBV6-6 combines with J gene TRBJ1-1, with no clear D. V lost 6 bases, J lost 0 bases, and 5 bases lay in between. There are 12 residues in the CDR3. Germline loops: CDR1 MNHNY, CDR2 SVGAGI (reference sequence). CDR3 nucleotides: TGTGCCAGCAGGCGGTTGAACACTGAAGCTTTCTTT. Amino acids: CASRRLNTEAFF.

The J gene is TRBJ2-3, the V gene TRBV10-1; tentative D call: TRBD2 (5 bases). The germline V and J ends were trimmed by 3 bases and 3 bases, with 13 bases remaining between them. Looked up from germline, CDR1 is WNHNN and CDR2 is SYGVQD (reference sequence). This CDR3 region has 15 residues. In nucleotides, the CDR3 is TGCGCCAGCAGTGATCGAGGGCTCATGACAGATACGCAGTATTTT. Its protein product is CASSDRGLMTDTQYF.